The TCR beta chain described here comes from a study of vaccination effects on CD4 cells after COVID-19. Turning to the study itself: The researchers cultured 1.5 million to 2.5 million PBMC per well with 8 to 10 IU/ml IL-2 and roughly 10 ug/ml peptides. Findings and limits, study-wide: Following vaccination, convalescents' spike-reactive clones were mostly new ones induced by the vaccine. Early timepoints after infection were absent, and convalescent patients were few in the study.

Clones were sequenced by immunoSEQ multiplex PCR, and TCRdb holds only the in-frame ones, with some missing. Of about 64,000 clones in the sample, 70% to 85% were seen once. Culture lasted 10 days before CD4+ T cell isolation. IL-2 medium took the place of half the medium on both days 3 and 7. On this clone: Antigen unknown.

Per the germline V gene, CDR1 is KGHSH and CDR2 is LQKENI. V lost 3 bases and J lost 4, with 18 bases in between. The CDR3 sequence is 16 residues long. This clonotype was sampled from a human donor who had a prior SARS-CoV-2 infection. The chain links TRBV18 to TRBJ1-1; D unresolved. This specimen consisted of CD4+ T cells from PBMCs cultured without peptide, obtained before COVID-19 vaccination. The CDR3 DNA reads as TGTGCCAGCTCACCCCCTGACACCTTCCGGGCCACTGAAGCTTTCTTT. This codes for CASSPPDTFRATEAFF. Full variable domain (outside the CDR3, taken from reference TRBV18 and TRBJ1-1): NAGVMQNPRHLVRRRGQEARLRCSPMKGHSHVYWYRQLPEEGLKFMVYLQKENIIDESGMPKERFSAEFPKEGPSILRIQQVVRGDSAAYFCASSPPDTFRATEAFFGQGTRLTVV.